This T cell receptor (beta chain) was captured in a study of blood T cell repertoires in COVID-19. Study-level background: Spain, Italy and the United States supplied samples that represented acute and convalescent COVID-19. PBMCs, B-cell-depleted T cells, or T cells were the source of the cDNA or gDNA that made up the material.

In the original processing: Scientists estimated how many nucleated cells there were by amplifying reference gene primers. This table comes from immunoSEQ multiplex PCR, and its TCRdb copy is limited to in-frame clones, with some not included. D and trimming come from the DNA, and the V and J calls and clone size come from that table. The sample gives more than 70,000 clones, 75% to 90% of which show up once; under 20% is in the top ten. The CDR3 has 15 amino acids. Germline CDR1 reads SGHNT; CDR2 reads YYREEE (reference sequence). Trimming at V came to 4 bases and at J to 6 bases, leaving 5 bases not matched to a gene.

Input material: peripheral blood. The clonotype was recovered from a woman older than 75 with acute or convalescent COVID-19. V usage is TRBV5-4 and J usage is TRBJ2-1; 12 nucleotides match TRBD2. CDR3 protein: CASSLTSGGSNEQFF. As DNA, the CDR3 is TGTGCCAGCAGCCTGACTAGCGGGGGCAGCAATGAGCAGTTCTTC.